The sample holds many counts of the clone carrying this TCR beta chain. The antigen is undetermined. Possible read error: a much larger clone is one base away. In the same sample, other DNA sequences code for this CDR3. TCRdb reprocessed the PCR reads via MiXCR. Seen here are about 28,000 clones, about 3.7% observed once, and the top ten hold 3% to 3.5%. The sample comes from a study of metastatic and nonmetastatic thyroid tumors. Points from the study as a whole: Patients with malignant thyroid tumors reportedly had significantly higher TCR beta diversity than those with benign nodules, in blood and tumor.

Germline lookup yields CDR1 LGHDT and CDR2 YNNKEL (reference sequence). The CDR3 spans 13 residues. All patients were treatment-naive before thyroid surgery. The rearrangement joins TRBV3-1 to TRBJ2-7; 8 positions match TRBD2. The sequencing input was blood. The sequence came from a male donor with papillary thyroid cancer or a benign thyroid nodule (not recorded which). Some clones in this sample may be carry-over from other donors' samples. The CDR3 DNA follows: TGTGCCACAAAGAGAGCGGGAGCCTACGAGCAGTACTTT. It codes for CATKRAGAYEQYF.